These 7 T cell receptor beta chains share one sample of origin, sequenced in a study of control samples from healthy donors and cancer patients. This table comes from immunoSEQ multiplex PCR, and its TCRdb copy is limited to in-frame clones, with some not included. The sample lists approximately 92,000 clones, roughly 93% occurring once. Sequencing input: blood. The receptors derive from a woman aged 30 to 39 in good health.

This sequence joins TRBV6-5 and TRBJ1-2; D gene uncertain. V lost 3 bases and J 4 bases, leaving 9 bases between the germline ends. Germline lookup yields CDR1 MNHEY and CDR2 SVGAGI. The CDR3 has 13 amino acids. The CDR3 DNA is TGTGCCAGCAGTTATTGGGCCCTCTATGGCTACACCTTC. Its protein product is CASSYWALYGYTF.

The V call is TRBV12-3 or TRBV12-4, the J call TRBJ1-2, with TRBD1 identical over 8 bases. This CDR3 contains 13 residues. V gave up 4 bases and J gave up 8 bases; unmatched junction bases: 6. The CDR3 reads CASSSTGGQGYTF. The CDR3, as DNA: TGTGCCAGCAGTTCTACAGGGGGTCAAGGCTACACCTTC.

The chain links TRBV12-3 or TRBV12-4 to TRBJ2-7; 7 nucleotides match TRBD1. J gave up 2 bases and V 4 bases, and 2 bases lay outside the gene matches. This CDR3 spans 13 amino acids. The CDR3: CASSSDRAYEQYF. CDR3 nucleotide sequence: TGTGCCAGCAGTTCCGACAGGGCCTACGAGCAGTACTTC.

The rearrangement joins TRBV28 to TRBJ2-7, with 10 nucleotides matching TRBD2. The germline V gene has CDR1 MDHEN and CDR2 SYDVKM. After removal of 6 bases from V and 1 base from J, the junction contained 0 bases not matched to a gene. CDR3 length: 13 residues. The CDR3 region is CASRLAGSYEQYF. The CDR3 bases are TGTGCCAGCAGACTAGCGGGGTCCTACGAGCAGTACTTC.

CDR3 coding DNA: TGTGCCAGCAGTTACGCTCGACAGGGAGGTGAGCCCCAGCATTTT. The encoded protein is CASSYARQGGEPQHF. The rearrangement links TRBV6-6 to TRBJ1-5; 7 nucleotides agree with TRBD1. V was pared by 2 bases and J by 8 bases, with 9 bases of the junction left unmatched. From germline, CDR1 is MNHNY and CDR2 SVGAGI (reference sequence). The CDR3 sequence is 15 residues long.

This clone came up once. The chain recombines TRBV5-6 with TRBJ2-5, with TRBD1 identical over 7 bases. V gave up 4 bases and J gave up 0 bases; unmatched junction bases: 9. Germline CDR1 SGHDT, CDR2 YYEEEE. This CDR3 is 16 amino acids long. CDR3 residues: CASSLKEQGYQETQYF. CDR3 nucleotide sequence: TGTGCCAGCAGCCTGAAAGAACAGGGGTACCAAGAGACCCAGTACTTC.

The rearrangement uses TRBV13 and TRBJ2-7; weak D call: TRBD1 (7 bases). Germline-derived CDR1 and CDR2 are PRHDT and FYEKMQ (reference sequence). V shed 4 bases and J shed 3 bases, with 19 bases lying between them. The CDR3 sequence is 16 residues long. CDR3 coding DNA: TGTGCCAGCAGCTCCGCAATAGACAGGGAGGTCTACGAGCAGTACTTC. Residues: CASSSAIDREVYEQYF.